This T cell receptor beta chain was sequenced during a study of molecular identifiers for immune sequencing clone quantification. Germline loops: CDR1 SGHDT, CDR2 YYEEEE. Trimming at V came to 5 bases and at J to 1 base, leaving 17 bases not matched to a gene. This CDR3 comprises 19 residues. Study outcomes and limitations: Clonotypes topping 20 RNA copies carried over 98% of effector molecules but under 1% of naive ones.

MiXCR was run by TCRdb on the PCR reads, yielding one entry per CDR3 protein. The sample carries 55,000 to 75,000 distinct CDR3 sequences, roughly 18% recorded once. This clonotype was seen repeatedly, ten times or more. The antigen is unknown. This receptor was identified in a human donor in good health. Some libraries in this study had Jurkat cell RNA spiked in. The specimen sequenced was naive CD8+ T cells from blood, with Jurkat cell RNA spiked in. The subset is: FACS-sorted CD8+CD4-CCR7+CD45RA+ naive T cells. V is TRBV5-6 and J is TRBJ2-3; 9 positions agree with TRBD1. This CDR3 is CASREQGAVFSSRTDTQYF. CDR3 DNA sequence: TGTGCCAGCAGAGAACAGGGGGCCGTCTTCTCTTCTCGCACAGATACGCAGTATTTT.